This TCR beta chain was sequenced during a study of tumor-infiltrating lymphocytes in primary liver carcinoma. Overall study: Patients included men and women of 30 to 69 years.

For this clonotype: Its specificity is not known. A read error may be the cause here, since a much bigger clone is one base away.

This CDR3 is 15 amino acids long. The V and J ends lost 5 bases and 7 bases, in that order; junction bases with no gene match: 7. cDNA specific to TCR beta was made from approximately 0.55 ug of total RNA, with a constant-region primer employed for priming. Three nested multiplex PCR rounds, a slightly modified ARM-PCR, produced the libraries for TCR beta. TRBV1-TRBV30 forward primers paired with a C-beta reverse primer were used in the first two PCR rounds, which ran approximately 11 cycles each. TCRdb passed the multiplex PCR reads through MiXCR, listing each CDR3 protein once. The sample lists some 110,000 distinct CDR3 sequences; 60% to 80% were seen once. Study-level results: Among the pair types, tumor region pairs showed more overlap than tumor-adjacent and tumor-blood pairs. Tumors significantly exceeded blood in top-250-clone fraction (p = 0.039).

For each extraction, RNA and DNA were obtained together from around 18-30 mg of unsorted bulk tissue. Separate regions, five per tumor, were sampled. J is TRBJ2-3 and V is TRBV12-3 or TRBV12-4; 12 nucleotides align to TRBD2. Input material: liver tumor tissue from sampling region 3. Subset given: tumor region T3, left-lateral pole. The receptor's source is a woman aged 60 to 75 with primary liver carcinoma and hepatitis B virus infection. CDR3 region: CASSRTSGMGYTQYF. Written as DNA, the CDR3 is TGTGCCAGCAGTCGGACTAGCGGGATGGGTTATACGCAGTATTTT.